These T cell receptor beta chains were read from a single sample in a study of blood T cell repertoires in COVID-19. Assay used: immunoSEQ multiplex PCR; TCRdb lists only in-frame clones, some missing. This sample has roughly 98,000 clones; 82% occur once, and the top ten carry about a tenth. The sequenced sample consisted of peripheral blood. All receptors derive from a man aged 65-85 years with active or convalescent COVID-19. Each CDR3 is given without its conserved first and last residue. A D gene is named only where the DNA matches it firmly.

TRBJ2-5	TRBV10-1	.	ASSEGTLQETQY
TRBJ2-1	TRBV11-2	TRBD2	ASSFETSFLNEQF
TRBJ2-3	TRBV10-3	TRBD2	AISGAGGTDTQY
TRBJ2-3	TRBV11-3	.	ASSPPTSTQY
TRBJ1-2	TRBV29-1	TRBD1	SVKGDSASYGYT
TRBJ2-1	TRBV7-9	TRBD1	ASSRFRDRGYNEQF
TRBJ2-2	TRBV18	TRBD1	ASSPWTGGGELF
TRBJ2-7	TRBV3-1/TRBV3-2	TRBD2	ASSQESSGVQY
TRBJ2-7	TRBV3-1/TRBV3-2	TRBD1	ASSQESRDRTYEQY
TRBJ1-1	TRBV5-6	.	ASSFPPGMNTEAF
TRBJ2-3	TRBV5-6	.	ASSPGVRSDTQY
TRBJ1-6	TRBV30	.	AWSETGGYVLDSPLH
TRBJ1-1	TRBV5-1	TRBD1	ASSYGQGWDTEAF
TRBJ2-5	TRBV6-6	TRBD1	ASSYGQGFQETQY
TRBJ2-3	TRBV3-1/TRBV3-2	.	ASSQGQVGDTQY
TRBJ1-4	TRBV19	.	ASSPRGMRTNEKLF
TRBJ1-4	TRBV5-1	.	ASSLAGGQRDGNEKLF
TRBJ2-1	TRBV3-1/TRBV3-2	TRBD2	ASSQEQGTPGFGGGAYNEQF
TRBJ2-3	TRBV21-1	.	ASSKCPGGAWTDTQY
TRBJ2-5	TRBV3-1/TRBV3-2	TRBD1	ASTRTGYRQETQY
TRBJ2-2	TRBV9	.	ASSTTERTGELF
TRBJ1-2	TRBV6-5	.	ASSPFRGNGYGYT
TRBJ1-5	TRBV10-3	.	AISDGASPPQH
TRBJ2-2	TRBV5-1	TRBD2	ASTHQREAGELF
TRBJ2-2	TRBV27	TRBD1	ASRTGTAGTGELF
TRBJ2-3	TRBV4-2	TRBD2	ASSQAILAGGLADTQY
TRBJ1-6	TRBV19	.	ASSSRPTGSPLH
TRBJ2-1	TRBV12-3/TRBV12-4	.	ASSPLYEQF
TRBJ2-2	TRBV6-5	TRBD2	ASRPAGGITGELF
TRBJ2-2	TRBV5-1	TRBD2	ASSGASGNTGELF
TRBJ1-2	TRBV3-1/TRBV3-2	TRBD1	ASSQGQGAGSYT
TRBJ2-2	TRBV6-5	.	ASSYSPGTPGELF
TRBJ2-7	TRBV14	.	ANQTGTREQY
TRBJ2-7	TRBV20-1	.	SASSGIGYEQY
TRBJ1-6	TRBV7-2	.	ASSSQAGSPLH
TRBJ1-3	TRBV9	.	ASSEGLLSGNTIY
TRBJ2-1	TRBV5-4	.	ASSLLQGGRLYNEQF
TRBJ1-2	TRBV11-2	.	ASRRTRGSDYGYT
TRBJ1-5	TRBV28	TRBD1	ASSSDRENQPQH
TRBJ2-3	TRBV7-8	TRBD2	ASASWGLAGYTDTQY
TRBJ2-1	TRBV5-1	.	ASSSYSNEQF
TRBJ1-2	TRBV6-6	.	ASSYWQSSNYGYT
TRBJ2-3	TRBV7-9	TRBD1	ASSRTGPTDTQY
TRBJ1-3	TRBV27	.	ASSLTGIGNTIY
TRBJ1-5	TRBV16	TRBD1	ASSQSRTGGTNQPQH
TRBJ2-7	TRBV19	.	ASSTGFAGYEQY
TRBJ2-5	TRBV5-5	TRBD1	ASSIGQGANLKETQY
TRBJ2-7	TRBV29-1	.	SVGRGGDYEQY